The present TCR beta chain was sequenced within a study of PD-L1 blockade in urothelial cancer (dated by TCRdb to 2016 to 2017). Background on the whole study: All patients started therapy in about 2014 and received atezolizumab 1,200 mg intravenously every 3 weeks. About 90% of the roughly 29 patients were identified as males with urothelial cancer of bladder origin, and a prior smoking history was reported by 18 of 29 patients. Patients had an ECOG performance status of 0 or 1 and had received between 0 and 3 prior chemotherapy regimens. Blood samples were analyzed 3 weeks after the start of treatment (second dose) and 6 weeks after the start of treatment. Blood samples yielded a median of 141,255 T cells and tens of thousands of unique TCRs, with median clonality approximately 0.08. An exploratory multi-omic analysis was conducted of the somatic, immune and clinical correlates of response to PD-L1 blockade with atezolizumab in urothelial cancer. Pretreatment tumor samples, along with matched peripheral blood collected serially before and after atezolizumab treatment, underwent TCR sequencing. Progression-free survival longer than 6 months counted as durable clinical benefit, and TCR features were additionally tested against both progression-free and overall survival. In the same patients, pretreatment tumors underwent whole exome sequencing and RNA sequencing in addition to TCR sequencing. Fewer than ten patients achieved durable clinical benefit and approximately 20 did not. Pretreatment blood TCR-seq was available for about 28 patients, at least one posttreatment blood collection was obtained for roughly 24 patients, and tumor TCR-seq was available for roughly 24 patients. General conclusions and limits of the study: Because of the small sample size (n ≈ 29) and the many exploratory analyses performed, the results are intended to be regarded as hypothesis-generating. At 3 weeks after the start of treatment, tumor-associated TCR clones in peripheral blood had expanded more in patients with durable benefit (n of about 21, p = 0.022). A pretreatment peripheral blood TCR clonality below the median was linked to improved progression-free and overall survival.

Each PCR received spiked-in synthetic TCR analog templates so that absolute template abundance could be estimated from read counts. The immunoSEQ assay was used to amplify TCRbeta CDR3 regions from genomic DNA with bias-controlled V and J gene primers. Sequencing of rearranged TCRbeta segments was performed at approximately 20X coverage. The paper's processing steps were these. Sequencing errors were corrected by clustering and CDR3s were annotated against IMGT to assign V, D and J genes. Only productive TCRbeta rearrangements were used in downstream analyses, excluding out-of-frame or stop-codon sequences. Clonality was computed as one minus Shannon entropy normalized by the log of the number of unique productive sequences. Clones differing between time points or between blood and tumor were identified by Fisher's exact test with Benjamini-Hochberg correction at adjusted p below 0.01. TCRdb provides this immuneACCESS table in a form limited to in-frame rearrangements. Some clones are lacking; in checked studies, under half of them reflect an unresolved V gene, and why the rest are absent is not known. That table supplies the V and J calls and clone size; D and trimming were determined from the DNA. A total of roughly 50,000 clones appear in this sample, 70% to 90% of them only once. The ten largest clones add up to 7.6% of the sample.

The cohort comprised around 30 patients with locally advanced or metastatic urothelial carcinoma treated at Memorial Sloan Kettering on a trial protocol. Peripheral blood mononuclear cells were collected pretreatment and during treatment, with between 1 and 8 total time points obtained per patient. The Qiagen DNeasy Blood extraction kit was used to purify genomic DNA from total PBMCs and from tumor samples. PBMCs were collected pretreatment and during treatment, and were isolated and stored as previously described. This clone is classified as medium-sized (0.01 to 0.1%). The antigen this receptor binds is unknown. Base qualities are missing; no much larger clone stands one base away. V loses 7 bases, J loses 0 bases, and the germline ends lie 14 bases apart. The CDR3 contains 15 residues, cysteine and phenylalanine counted. The retained sequence is limited to the CDR3, 45 bases, with the frame set at the first base. CDR1 LNHDA and CDR2 SQIVND were looked up in the germline V gene (reference sequence).

The chain links TRBV19 with TRBJ2-3; a weak D assignment points to TRBD2 (5 bases agree). The source is a man aged 55 to 69 with urothelial cancer. Material: PBMCs, obtained around atezolizumab (anti-PD-L1) treatment. The CDR3 protein is CASTLAGTSTDTQYF. The DNA is TGTGCCAGTACACTCGCGGGTACAAGCACAGATACGCAGTATTTT.